The rows below give T cell receptor beta chains drawn from one sample of a study of neoadjuvant anti-PD-1 for oral cavity cancer. The table came from immunoSEQ multiplex PCR; TCRdb's copy has only in-frame clones and leaves some out. The sample consists of about 72,000 clones, 85% of them appearing once. The sample was PBMCs, taken after nivolumab (anti-PD-1) treatment. The receptor source for this set is a person aged 40 to 85 with oral cavity squamous cell carcinoma. Each CDR3 is given with its conserved first and last residue. The D gene is left open where the match is weak. Clone size is given for some rows only: seen once, a few or many times, or a class if the clone is expanded.

CASSAYSRSLDEQFF | TGTGCCAGCAGCGCCTACTCGAGGAGTTTGGATGAGCAGTTCTTC | - | - | TRBJ2-1 | TRBV9
CASSLGQAFNEKLFF | TGCGCCAGCAGCTTGGGTCAGGCGTTTAATGAAAAACTGTTTTTT | - | - | TRBJ1-4 | TRBV5-1
CASSVLTLEQFF | TGTGCCAGCAGCGTACTGACTCTTGAGCAGTTCTTC | - | - | TRBJ2-1 | TRBV5-6
CASSSGSWETQYF | TGTGCCAGTAGTAGCGGGAGCTGGGAGACCCAGTACTTC | - | TRBD2 | TRBJ2-5 | TRBV19
CASSERQGLNQPQHF | TGTGCCAGCAGTGAAAGGCAGGGTCTCAATCAGCCCCAGCATTTT | - | - | TRBJ1-5 | TRBV2
CASSQSINQPQHF | TGTGCCAGCAGCCAAAGCATTAATCAGCCCCAGCATTTT | - | - | TRBJ1-5 | TRBV14
CASSVIAGEGEQYF | TGTGCCAGCTCGGTCATAGCGGGAGAGGGTGAGCAGTACTTC | - | TRBD2 | TRBJ2-7 | TRBV19
CAWSGALGREQFF | TGTGCCTGGAGTGGGGCGCTAGGCCGCGAGCAGTTCTTC | - | - | TRBJ2-1 | TRBV30
CASSPRAGAGAEAFF | TGTGCCAGCAGCCCAAGGGCGGGGGCCGGGGCTGAAGCTTTCTTT | - | - | TRBJ1-1 | TRBV11-2
CASSLEGTGGSNEQFF | TGTGCCAGCAGCTTAGAGGGGACAGGGGGATCGAATGAGCAGTTCTTC | - | TRBD1 | TRBJ2-1 | TRBV11-2
CASSQGEGLANQETQYF | TGTGCCAGCAGCCAGGGGGAGGGGCTAGCCAACCAAGAGACCCAGTACTTC | once | TRBD2 | TRBJ2-5 | TRBV4-2
CAWSGGENTEAFF | TGTGCCTGGAGTGGCGGGGAAAACACTGAAGCTTTCTTT | few | - | TRBJ1-1 | TRBV30